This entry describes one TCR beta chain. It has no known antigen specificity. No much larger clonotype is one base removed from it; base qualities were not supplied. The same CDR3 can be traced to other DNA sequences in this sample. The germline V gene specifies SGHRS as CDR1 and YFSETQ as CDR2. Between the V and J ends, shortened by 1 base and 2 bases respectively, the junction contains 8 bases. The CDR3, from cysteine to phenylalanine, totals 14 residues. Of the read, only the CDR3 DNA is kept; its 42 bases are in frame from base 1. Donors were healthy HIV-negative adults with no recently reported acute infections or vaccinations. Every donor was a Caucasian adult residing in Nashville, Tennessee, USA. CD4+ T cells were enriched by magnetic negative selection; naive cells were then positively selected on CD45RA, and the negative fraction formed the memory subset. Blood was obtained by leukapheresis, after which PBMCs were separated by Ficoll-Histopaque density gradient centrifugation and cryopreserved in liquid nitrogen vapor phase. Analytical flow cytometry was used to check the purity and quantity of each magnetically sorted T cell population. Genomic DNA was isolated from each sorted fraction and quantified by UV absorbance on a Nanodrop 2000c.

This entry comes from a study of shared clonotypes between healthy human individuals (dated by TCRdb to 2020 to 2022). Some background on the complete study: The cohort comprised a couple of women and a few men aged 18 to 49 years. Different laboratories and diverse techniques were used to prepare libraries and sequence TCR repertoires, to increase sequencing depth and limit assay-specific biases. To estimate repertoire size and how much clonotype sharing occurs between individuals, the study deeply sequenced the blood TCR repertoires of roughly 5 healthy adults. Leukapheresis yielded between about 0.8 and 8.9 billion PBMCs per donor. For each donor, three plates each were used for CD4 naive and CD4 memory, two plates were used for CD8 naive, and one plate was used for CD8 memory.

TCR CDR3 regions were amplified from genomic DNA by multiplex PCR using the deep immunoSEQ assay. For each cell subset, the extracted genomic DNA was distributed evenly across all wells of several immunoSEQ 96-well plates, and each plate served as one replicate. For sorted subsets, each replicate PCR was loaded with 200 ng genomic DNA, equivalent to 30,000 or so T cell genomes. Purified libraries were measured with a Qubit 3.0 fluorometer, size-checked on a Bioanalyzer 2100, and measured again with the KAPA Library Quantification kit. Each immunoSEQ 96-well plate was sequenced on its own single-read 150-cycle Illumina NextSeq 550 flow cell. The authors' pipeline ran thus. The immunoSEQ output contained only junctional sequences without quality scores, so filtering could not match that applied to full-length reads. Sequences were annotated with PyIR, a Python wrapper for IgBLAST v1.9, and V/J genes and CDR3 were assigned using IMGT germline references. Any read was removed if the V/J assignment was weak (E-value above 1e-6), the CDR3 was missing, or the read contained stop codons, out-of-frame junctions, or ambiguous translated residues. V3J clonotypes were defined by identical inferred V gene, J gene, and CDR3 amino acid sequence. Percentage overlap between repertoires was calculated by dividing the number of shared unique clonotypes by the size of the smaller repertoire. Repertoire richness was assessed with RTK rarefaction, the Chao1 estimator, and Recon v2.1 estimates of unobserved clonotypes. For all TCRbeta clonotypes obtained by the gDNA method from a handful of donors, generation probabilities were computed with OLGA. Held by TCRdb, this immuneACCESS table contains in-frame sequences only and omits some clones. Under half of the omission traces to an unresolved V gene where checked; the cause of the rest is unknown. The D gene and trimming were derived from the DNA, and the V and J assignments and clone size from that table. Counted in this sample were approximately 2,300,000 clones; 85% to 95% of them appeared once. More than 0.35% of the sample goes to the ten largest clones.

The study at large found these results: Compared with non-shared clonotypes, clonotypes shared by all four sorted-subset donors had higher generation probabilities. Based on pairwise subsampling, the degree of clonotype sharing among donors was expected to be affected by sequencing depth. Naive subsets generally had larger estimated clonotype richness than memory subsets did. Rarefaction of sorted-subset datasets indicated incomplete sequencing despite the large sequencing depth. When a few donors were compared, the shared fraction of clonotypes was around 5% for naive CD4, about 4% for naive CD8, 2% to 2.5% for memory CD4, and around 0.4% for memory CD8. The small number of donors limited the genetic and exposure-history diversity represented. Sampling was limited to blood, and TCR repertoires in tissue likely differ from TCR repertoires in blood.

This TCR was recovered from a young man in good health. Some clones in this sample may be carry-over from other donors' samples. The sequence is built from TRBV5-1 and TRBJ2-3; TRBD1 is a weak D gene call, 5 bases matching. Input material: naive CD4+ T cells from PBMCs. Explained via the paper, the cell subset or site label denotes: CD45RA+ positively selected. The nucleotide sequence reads TGCGCCAGCAGCTTGAGACAGCTCACAGATACGCAGTATTTT. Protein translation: CASSLRQLTDTQYF.